The clone carrying this T cell receptor beta chain was counted a few times. Its antigen remains unidentified. Isolated RNA was reverse transcribed in full, so expressed TCRB transcripts were sequenced. Only in-frame clones appear in the TCRdb table, and some are missing; sequencing was by immunoSEQ multiplex PCR. Of about 150,000 clones in the sample, around 7.9% were seen once. The CDR3 sequence is 16 residues long. The junction had 6 bases not matched to a gene; V was cut back by 6 bases and J by 3 bases. CDR1 is MDHEN, CDR2 SYDVKM, per germline. This entry belongs to a study of beta chain features in type 1 diabetes. Findings and limits, study-wide: A moderate, significant TCRB CDR3 shortening appeared in type 1 diabetes across four CD4+ subsets. Patients and controls would share equally any PCR tilt toward shorter templates. Sampled from patients, naive, central memory and Treg TCRB repertoires appeared more similar than those sampled from healthy donors.

The sample consisted of central memory CD4+ T cells from blood. The rearrangement uses TRBV28 and TRBJ2-3; 13 positions match TRBD2. The source is a man aged 18 to 29 with type 1 diabetes. The CDR3 protein is CASRPTLAGGTDTQYF. Here the CDR3 DNA reads TGTGCCAGCAGACCCACACTAGCGGGAGGGACAGATACGCAGTATTTT.